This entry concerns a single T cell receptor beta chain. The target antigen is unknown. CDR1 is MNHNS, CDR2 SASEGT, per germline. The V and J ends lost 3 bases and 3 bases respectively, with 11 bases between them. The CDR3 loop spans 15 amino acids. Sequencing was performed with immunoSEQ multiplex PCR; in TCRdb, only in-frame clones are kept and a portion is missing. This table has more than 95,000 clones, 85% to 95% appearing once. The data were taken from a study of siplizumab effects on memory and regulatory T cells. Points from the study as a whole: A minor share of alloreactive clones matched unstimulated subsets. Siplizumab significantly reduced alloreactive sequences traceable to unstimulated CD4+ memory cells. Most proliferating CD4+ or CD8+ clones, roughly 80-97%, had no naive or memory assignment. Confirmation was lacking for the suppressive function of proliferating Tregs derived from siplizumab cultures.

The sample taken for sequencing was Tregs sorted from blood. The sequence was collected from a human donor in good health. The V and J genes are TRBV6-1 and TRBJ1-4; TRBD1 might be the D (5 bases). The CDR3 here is CASSDLGVANEKLFF. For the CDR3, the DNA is TGTGCCAGCAGTGATCTGGGGGTGGCTAATGAAAAACTGTTTTTT.